A selection of T cell receptor beta chains follows, all from one sample in a study of Graves' ophthalmopathy and Graves' hyperthyroidism. TCRdb reprocessed the multiplex PCR reads via MiXCR and lists one record per CDR3 protein. The table shows around 1.1 million distinct CDR3 sequences, with about 38% occurring only once. The sequencing input was peripheral blood or thyroid tissue (not recorded which). These receptor sequences come from an adult man with Graves' hyperthyroidism. The CDR3 runs from the conserved cysteine through the conserved F or W. The order of the fields is V gene, J gene, D gene, clone size, CDR3 protein, CDR3 DNA. The D gene is left open where the match is weak. Where a row states a size, it is once, few, many or the class of an expanded clone; other rows omit it.

v_call: TRBV11-2; j_call: TRBJ1-5; d_call: TRBD1; clone_size: many; cdr3_aa: CASSLASGGSQPQHF; cdr3_nt: TGTGCCAGCAGCTTAGCTTCAGGGGGTAGCCAGCCCCAGCATTTT
v_call: TRBV29-1; j_call: TRBJ2-5; d_call: TRBD1; clone_size: -; cdr3_aa: CSVADGQGARETQYF; cdr3_nt: TGCAGCGTTGCCGACGGACAGGGGGCACGGGAGACCCAGTACTTC
v_call: TRBV29-1; j_call: TRBJ1-2; d_call: -; clone_size: few; cdr3_aa: CSVEGTMEEDNYGYTF; cdr3_nt: TGCAGCGTTGAGGGGACAATGGAGGAAGATAACTATGGCTACACCTTC
v_call: TRBV5-6; j_call: TRBJ1-4; d_call: -; clone_size: -; cdr3_aa: CASSFPGRSNEKLFF; cdr3_nt: TGTGCCAGCAGCTTTCCAGGGAGAAGTAATGAAAAACTGTTTTTT
v_call: TRBV30; j_call: TRBJ1-6; d_call: TRBD1; clone_size: -; cdr3_aa: CAWSATTGGRESGSPLHF; cdr3_nt: TGTGCCTGGAGTGCAACAACAGGGGGCCGAGAGTCTGGCTCACCCCTCCACTTT
v_call: TRBV7-9; j_call: TRBJ2-7; d_call: TRBD2; clone_size: -; cdr3_aa: CASSAARAGAYEQYF; cdr3_nt: TGTGCCAGCAGCGCCGCACGAGCGGGAGCCTACGAGCAGTACTTC
v_call: TRBV4-3; j_call: TRBJ2-2; d_call: TRBD1; clone_size: -; cdr3_aa: CASSQVNRGTGELFF; cdr3_nt: TGCGCCAGCAGCCAAGTCAACAGGGGAACCGGGGAGCTGTTTTTT
v_call: TRBV6-2/TRBV6-3; j_call: TRBJ2-2; d_call: -; clone_size: -; cdr3_aa: CASSPNRELFF; cdr3_nt: TGTGCCAGCAGCCCAAACCGGGAGCTGTTTTTT
v_call: TRBV5-1; j_call: TRBJ2-7; d_call: -; clone_size: many; cdr3_aa: CASSRGPEQYF; cdr3_nt: TGCGCCAGCAGCAGGGGTCCCGAGCAGTACTTC
v_call: TRBV20-1; j_call: TRBJ1-5; d_call: -; clone_size: many; cdr3_aa: CSARKGQSNQPQHF; cdr3_nt: TGCAGTGCTAGAAAGGGGCAGTCCAATCAGCCCCAGCATTTT
v_call: TRBV15; j_call: TRBJ2-7; d_call: -; clone_size: -; cdr3_aa: CATSSYVVGVGEQYF; cdr3_nt: TGTGCCACCAGCAGTTATGTGGTGGGGGTGGGAGAGCAGTACTTC
v_call: TRBV14; j_call: TRBJ1-1; d_call: -; clone_size: once; cdr3_aa: CASSQEADIYDTEAFF; cdr3_nt: TGTGCCAGCAGCCAAGAGGCGGATATCTATGACACTGAAGCTTTCTTT
v_call: TRBV20-1; j_call: TRBJ2-7; d_call: TRBD1; clone_size: few; cdr3_aa: CSADNRDRTTYEQYF; cdr3_nt: TGCAGTGCGGACAACCGGGACAGGACAACCTACGAGCAGTACTTC
v_call: TRBV15; j_call: TRBJ1-3; d_call: TRBD1; clone_size: many; cdr3_aa: CATSKFGRGPSGNTIYF; cdr3_nt: TGTGCCACCAGCAAATTTGGCAGGGGGCCATCTGGAAACACCATATATTTT
v_call: TRBV19; j_call: TRBJ1-2; d_call: -; clone_size: -; cdr3_aa: CASKDTDSTSYTF; cdr3_nt: TGTGCCAGTAAGGACACCGACTCGACGAGCTACACCTTC
v_call: TRBV20-1; j_call: TRBJ2-6; d_call: -; clone_size: many; cdr3_aa: CSARGHSGANVLTF; cdr3_nt: TGCAGTGCTAGAGGTCACTCTGGGGCCAACGTCCTGACTTTC
v_call: TRBV2; j_call: TRBJ1-6; d_call: TRBD1; clone_size: -; cdr3_aa: CASSRDRGAGDSPFHF; cdr3_nt: TGTGCCAGCAGTCGGGACAGGGGGGCCGGGGATTCACCCTTCCACTTT
v_call: TRBV7-9; j_call: TRBJ1-6; d_call: -; clone_size: -; cdr3_aa: CASSSRRGNSPLHF; cdr3_nt: TGTGCCAGCAGCTCCCGTAGGGGGAATTCACCCCTCCACTTT
v_call: TRBV27; j_call: TRBJ1-2; d_call: -; clone_size: -; cdr3_aa: CASIALGTPNGYTF; cdr3_nt: TGTGCCAGCATCGCACTGGGGACACCTAATGGCTACACCTTC
v_call: TRBV7-2; j_call: TRBJ2-5; d_call: TRBD1; clone_size: once; cdr3_aa: CASSAPGGVGQTQYF; cdr3_nt: TGTGCCAGCAGCGCCCCAGGGGGCGTAGGACAGACCCAGTACTTC
v_call: TRBV12-3/TRBV12-4; j_call: TRBJ1-3; d_call: -; clone_size: -; cdr3_aa: CASRSEQGSGNTIYF; cdr3_nt: TGTGCCAGCAGATCGGAACAGGGCTCTGGAAACACCATATATTTT
v_call: TRBV20-1; j_call: TRBJ1-6; d_call: -; clone_size: -; cdr3_aa: CSARVLGSNLHF; cdr3_nt: TGCAGTGCTAGAGTTTTGGGGTCGAACCTCCACTTT
v_call: TRBV9; j_call: TRBJ1-3; d_call: -; clone_size: many; cdr3_aa: CASNQGPGNTIYF; cdr3_nt: TGTGCCAGCAATCAGGGACCCGGAAACACCATATATTTT
v_call: TRBV7-9; j_call: TRBJ2-7; d_call: TRBD1; clone_size: many; cdr3_aa: CASSQGQVIDYEQYF; cdr3_nt: TGTGCCAGCAGCCAGGGACAGGTCATTGACTACGAGCAGTACTTC
v_call: TRBV20-1; j_call: TRBJ2-5; d_call: TRBD2; clone_size: many; cdr3_aa: CSDTTSGQETQYF; cdr3_nt: TGCAGTGATACGACTAGCGGGCAAGAGACCCAGTACTTC
v_call: TRBV20-1; j_call: TRBJ1-2; d_call: -; clone_size: many; cdr3_aa: CSAPDDGYTF; cdr3_nt: TGCAGTGCCCCTGACGATGGCTACACCTTC
v_call: TRBV7-6; j_call: TRBJ1-3; d_call: -; clone_size: few; cdr3_aa: CASSLVNPQGLGGNTIYF; cdr3_nt: TGTGCCAGCAGCTTAGTTAACCCCCAGGGATTAGGAGGAAACACCATATATTTT
v_call: TRBV25-1; j_call: TRBJ1-2; d_call: TRBD1; clone_size: -; cdr3_aa: CARDPGQGGYGYTF; cdr3_nt: TGTGCTAGAGATCCCGGACAGGGGGGCTATGGCTACACCTTC
v_call: TRBV7-9; j_call: TRBJ2-7; d_call: -; clone_size: -; cdr3_aa: CASSGPSRGALSYEQYF; cdr3_nt: TGTGCCAGCAGCGGACCGTCTCGGGGTGCGTTATCCTACGAGCAGTACTTC
v_call: TRBV5-1; j_call: TRBJ2-2; d_call: TRBD1; clone_size: many; cdr3_aa: CASSPRQGSTGELFF; cdr3_nt: TGCGCCAGCAGCCCGCGACAGGGCTCCACCGGGGAGCTGTTTTTT
v_call: TRBV10-3; j_call: TRBJ2-7; d_call: -; clone_size: many; cdr3_aa: CAISVPGQGTYEQYF; cdr3_nt: TGTGCCATCAGCGTCCCGGGGCAGGGAACCTACGAGCAGTACTTC
v_call: TRBV11-2; j_call: TRBJ2-7; d_call: TRBD1; clone_size: few; cdr3_aa: CASSQGQEGYEQYF; cdr3_nt: TGTGCCAGCAGCCAGGGACAGGAAGGCTACGAGCAGTACTTC
v_call: TRBV20-1; j_call: TRBJ2-2; d_call: -; clone_size: -; cdr3_aa: CSARVGSDTGELFF; cdr3_nt: TGCAGTGCTAGAGTGGGGAGTGACACCGGGGAGCTGTTTTTT
v_call: TRBV20-1; j_call: TRBJ1-5; d_call: -; clone_size: -; cdr3_aa: CSAGRNQPQHF; cdr3_nt: TGCAGTGCTGGGCGCAATCAGCCCCAGCATTTT
v_call: TRBV5-1; j_call: TRBJ2-5; d_call: -; clone_size: -; cdr3_aa: CASSLDRAIQYF; cdr3_nt: TGCGCCAGCAGCTTGGACAGGGCCATCCAGTACTTC
v_call: TRBV5-1; j_call: TRBJ2-7; d_call: -; clone_size: -; cdr3_aa: CASSRDSEYEQYF; cdr3_nt: TGCGCCAGCTCACGGGACTCCGAGTACGAGCAGTACTTC
v_call: TRBV11-2; j_call: TRBJ2-7; d_call: TRBD2; clone_size: -; cdr3_aa: CASRSSGRRGEQYF; cdr3_nt: TGTGCCAGCAGGTCTAGCGGGAGAAGGGGCGAGCAGTACTTC
v_call: TRBV10-3; j_call: TRBJ2-5; d_call: TRBD2; clone_size: -; cdr3_aa: CAIRDQLAGVETQYF; cdr3_nt: TGTGCCATCAGAGACCAACTAGCGGGAGTGGAGACCCAGTACTTC
v_call: TRBV2; j_call: TRBJ1-1; d_call: -; clone_size: many; cdr3_aa: CASSDSTEPTELEAFF; cdr3_nt: TGTGCCAGCAGTGATAGTACGGAGCCGACAGAACTAGAAGCTTTCTTT
v_call: TRBV4-3; j_call: TRBJ1-5; d_call: -; clone_size: -; cdr3_aa: CASSQDGGYNQPQHF; cdr3_nt: TGCGCCAGCAGCCAAGATGGCGGGTACAATCAGCCCCAGCATTTT
v_call: TRBV7-6; j_call: TRBJ1-6; d_call: -; clone_size: few; cdr3_aa: CASSSEHSPLHF; cdr3_nt: TGTGCCAGCAGCTCTGAGCATTCACCCCTCCACTTT
v_call: TRBV12-3/TRBV12-4; j_call: TRBJ1-1; d_call: TRBD1; clone_size: many; cdr3_aa: CASNRQGGPEAFF; cdr3_nt: TGTGCCAGCAATAGACAGGGAGGACCTGAAGCTTTCTTT
v_call: TRBV12-3/TRBV12-4; j_call: TRBJ1-5; d_call: -; clone_size: few; cdr3_aa: CASSWTSNQPQHF; cdr3_nt: TGTGCCAGCAGTTGGACAAGTAATCAGCCCCAGCATTTT
v_call: TRBV9; j_call: TRBJ1-3; d_call: -; clone_size: many; cdr3_aa: CASSVVGSGNTIYF; cdr3_nt: TGTGCCAGCAGCGTAGTGGGCTCTGGAAACACCATATATTTT
v_call: TRBV25-1; j_call: TRBJ1-6; d_call: -; clone_size: -; cdr3_aa: CASSVLQANSPLHF; cdr3_nt: TGTGCCAGCAGTGTTTTACAGGCAAATTCACCCCTCCACTTT
v_call: TRBV7-9; j_call: TRBJ1-2; d_call: TRBD1; clone_size: -; cdr3_aa: CASSGQGGSHGYTF; cdr3_nt: TGTGCCAGCAGTGGACAGGGTGGGAGCCATGGCTACACCTTC
v_call: TRBV7-9; j_call: TRBJ2-5; d_call: -; clone_size: -; cdr3_aa: CASSLRQGGGETQYF; cdr3_nt: TGTGCCAGCAGCTTGAGACAGGGAGGTGGAGAGACCCAGTACTTC
v_call: TRBV2; j_call: TRBJ2-5; d_call: -; clone_size: -; cdr3_aa: CASSTLASLLTQYF; cdr3_nt: TGTGCCAGCAGTACATTGGCCTCCCTGTTGACCCAGTACTTC
v_call: TRBV29-1; j_call: TRBJ2-3; d_call: TRBD2; clone_size: few; cdr3_aa: CSVPGLAGRGSDTQYF; cdr3_nt: TGCAGCGTTCCGGGACTAGCGGGAAGGGGTTCAGATACGCAGTATTTT
v_call: TRBV5-5; j_call: TRBJ1-2; d_call: TRBD1; clone_size: few; cdr3_aa: CASSGDSDGYTF; cdr3_nt: TGTGCCAGCAGCGGGGACAGTGATGGCTACACCTTC
v_call: TRBV5-1; j_call: TRBJ1-4; d_call: -; clone_size: many; cdr3_aa: CARPRAPRDEKLFF; cdr3_nt: TGCGCCAGGCCTCGGGCTCCTCGCGATGAAAAACTGTTTTTT
v_call: TRBV6-6; j_call: TRBJ2-5; d_call: -; clone_size: many; cdr3_aa: CASYDRGGETQYF; cdr3_nt: TGTGCCAGCTATGACAGAGGAGGGGAGACCCAGTACTTC
v_call: TRBV5-6; j_call: TRBJ2-7; d_call: TRBD1; clone_size: -; cdr3_aa: CASSPIDRGYEQYF; cdr3_nt: TGTGCCAGCAGCCCCATCGACAGGGGCTACGAGCAGTACTTC
v_call: TRBV5-4; j_call: TRBJ2-7; d_call: -; clone_size: -; cdr3_aa: CASSLLGESYEQYF; cdr3_nt: TGTGCCAGCAGCTTGTTGGGGGAAAGCTACGAGCAGTACTTC
v_call: TRBV11-2; j_call: TRBJ2-7; d_call: -; clone_size: many; cdr3_aa: CASSLVEGAVYEQYF; cdr3_nt: TGTGCCAGCAGCTTAGTAGAGGGCGCCGTCTACGAGCAGTACTTC